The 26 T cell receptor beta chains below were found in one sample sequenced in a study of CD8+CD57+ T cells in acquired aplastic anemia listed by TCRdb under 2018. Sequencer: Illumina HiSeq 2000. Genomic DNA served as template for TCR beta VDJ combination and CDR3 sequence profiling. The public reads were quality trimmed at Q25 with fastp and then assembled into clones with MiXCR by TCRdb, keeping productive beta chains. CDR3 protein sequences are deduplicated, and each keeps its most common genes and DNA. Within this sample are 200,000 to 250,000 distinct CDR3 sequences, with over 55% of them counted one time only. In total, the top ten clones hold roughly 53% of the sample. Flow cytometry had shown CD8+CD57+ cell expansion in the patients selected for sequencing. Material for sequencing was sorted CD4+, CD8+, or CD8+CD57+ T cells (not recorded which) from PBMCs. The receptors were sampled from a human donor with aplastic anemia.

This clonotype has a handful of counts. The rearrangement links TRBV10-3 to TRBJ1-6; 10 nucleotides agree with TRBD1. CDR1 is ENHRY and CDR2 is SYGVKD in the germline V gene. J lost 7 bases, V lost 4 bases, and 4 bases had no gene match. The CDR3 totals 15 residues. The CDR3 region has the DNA TGTGCCATCAGTGTTCGACAGGGGGCAAATTCACCCCTCCACTTT. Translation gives CAISVRQGANSPLHF.

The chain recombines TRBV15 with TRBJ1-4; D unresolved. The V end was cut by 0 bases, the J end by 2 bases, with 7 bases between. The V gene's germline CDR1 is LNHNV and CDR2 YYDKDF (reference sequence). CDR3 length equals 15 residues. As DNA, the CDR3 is TGTGCCACCAGCAGAGATCTACAGACTAATGAAAAACTGTTTTTT. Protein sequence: CATSRDLQTNEKLFF.

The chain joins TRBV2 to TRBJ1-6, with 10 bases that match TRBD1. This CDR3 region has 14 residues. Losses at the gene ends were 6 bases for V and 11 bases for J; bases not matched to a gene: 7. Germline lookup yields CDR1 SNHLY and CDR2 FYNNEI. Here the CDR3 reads CASSPGQGSPPLHF. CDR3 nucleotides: TGTGCCAGCAGCCCGGGACAGGGGAGCCCACCCCTCCACTTT.

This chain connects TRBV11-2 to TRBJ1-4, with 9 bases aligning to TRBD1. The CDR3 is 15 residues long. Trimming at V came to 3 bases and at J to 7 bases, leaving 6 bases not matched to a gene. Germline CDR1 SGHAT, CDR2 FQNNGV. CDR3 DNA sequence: TGTGCCAGCAGCTTGGCCGGGACAGGGACTGAAAAACTGTTTTTT. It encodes CASSLAGTGTEKLFF.

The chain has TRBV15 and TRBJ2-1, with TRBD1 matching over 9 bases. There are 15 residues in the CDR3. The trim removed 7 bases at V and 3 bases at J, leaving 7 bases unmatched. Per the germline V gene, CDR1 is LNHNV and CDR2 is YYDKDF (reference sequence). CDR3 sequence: CATTLSGQGYNEQFF. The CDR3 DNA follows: TGTGCCACCACATTATCGGGACAGGGCTACAATGAGCAGTTCTTC.

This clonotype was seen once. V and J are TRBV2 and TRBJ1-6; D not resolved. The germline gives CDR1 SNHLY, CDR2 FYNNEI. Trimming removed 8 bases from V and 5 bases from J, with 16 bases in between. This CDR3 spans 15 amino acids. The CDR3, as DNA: TGTGCCAGCCAGTGGAATGGGCTCAATAATTCACCCCTCCACTTT. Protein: CASQWNGLNNSPLHF.

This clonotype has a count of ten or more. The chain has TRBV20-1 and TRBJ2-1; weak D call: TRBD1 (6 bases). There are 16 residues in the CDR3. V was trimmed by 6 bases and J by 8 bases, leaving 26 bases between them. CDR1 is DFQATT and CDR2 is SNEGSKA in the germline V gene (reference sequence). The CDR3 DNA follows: TGCAGTGCCACTGATGGCAGGGACACCTTAATAGATGAGCAGTTCTTC. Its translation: CSATDGRDTLIDEQFF.

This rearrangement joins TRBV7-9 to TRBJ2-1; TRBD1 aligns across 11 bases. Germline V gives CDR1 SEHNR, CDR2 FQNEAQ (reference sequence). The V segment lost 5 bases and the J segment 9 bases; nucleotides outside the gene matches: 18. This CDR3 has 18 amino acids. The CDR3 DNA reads TGTGCCAGCAGCGACAACTTATTCGACAGGGGGACAGGGGGTGAGCAGTTCTTC. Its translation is CASSDNLFDRGTGGEQFF.

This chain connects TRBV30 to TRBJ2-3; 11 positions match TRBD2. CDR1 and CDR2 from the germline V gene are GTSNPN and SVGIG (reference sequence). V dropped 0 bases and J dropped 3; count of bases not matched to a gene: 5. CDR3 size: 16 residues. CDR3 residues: CAWSVFPSGGTDTQYF. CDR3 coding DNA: TGTGCCTGGAGTGTATTTCCTAGCGGGGGGACAGATACGCAGTATTTT. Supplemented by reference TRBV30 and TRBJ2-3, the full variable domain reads SQTIHQWPATLVQPVGSPLSLECTVEGTSNPNLYWYRQAAGRGLQLLFYSVGIGQISSEVPQNLSASRPQDRQFILSSKKLLLSDSGFYLCAWSVFPSGGTDTQYFGPGTRLTVL.

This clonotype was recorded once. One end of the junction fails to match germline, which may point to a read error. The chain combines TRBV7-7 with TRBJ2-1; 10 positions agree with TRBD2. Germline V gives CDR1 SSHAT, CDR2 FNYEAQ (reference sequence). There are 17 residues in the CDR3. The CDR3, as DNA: TGTGCTAGCAGCTACCGAGCGGGGGGGCGATCTATCAATGAGCAGTTCTTC. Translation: CASSYRAGGRSINEQFF.

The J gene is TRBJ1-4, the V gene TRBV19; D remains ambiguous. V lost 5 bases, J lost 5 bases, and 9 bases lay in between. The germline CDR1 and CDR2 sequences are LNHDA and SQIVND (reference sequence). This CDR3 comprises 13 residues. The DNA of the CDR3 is TGTGCCAGTAGTGTCGGTCTCAATGAAAAACTGTTTTTT. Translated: CASSVGLNEKLFF.

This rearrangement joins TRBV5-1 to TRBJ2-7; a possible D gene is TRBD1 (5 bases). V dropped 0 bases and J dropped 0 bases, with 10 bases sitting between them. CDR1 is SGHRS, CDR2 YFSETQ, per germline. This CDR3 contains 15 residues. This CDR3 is CASSLEGAHSYEQYF. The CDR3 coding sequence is TGCGCCAGCAGCTTGGAAGGGGCCCACTCCTACGAGCAGTACTTC.

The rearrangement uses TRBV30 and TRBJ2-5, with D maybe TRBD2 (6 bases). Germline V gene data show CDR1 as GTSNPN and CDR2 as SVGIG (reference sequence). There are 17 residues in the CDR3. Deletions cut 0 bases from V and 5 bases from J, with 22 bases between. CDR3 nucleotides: TGTGCCTGGAGTGTAGTCCGGGGGATAGGGTTTAGGGAGACCCAGTACTTC. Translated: CAWSVVRGIGFRETQYF.

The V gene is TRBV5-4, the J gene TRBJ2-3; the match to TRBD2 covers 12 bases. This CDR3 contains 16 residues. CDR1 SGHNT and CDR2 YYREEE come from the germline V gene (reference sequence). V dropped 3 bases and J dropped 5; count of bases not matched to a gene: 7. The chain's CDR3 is CASSSGLAGNLDTQYF. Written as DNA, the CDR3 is TGTGCCAGCAGCTCAGGACTAGCGGGAAACCTAGATACGCAGTATTTT.

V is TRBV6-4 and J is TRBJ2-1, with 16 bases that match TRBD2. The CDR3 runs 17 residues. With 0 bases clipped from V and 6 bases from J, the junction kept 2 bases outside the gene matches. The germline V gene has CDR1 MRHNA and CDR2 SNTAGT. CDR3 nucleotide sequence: TGTGCCAGCAGTGACTCTGGGACTAGCGGGGGGGCCAATGAGCAGTTCTTC. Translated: CASSDSGTSGGANEQFF.

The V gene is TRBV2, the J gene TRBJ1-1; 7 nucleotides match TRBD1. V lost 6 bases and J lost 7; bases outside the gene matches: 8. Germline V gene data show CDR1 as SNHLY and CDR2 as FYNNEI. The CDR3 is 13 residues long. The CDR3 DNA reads TGTGCCAGCAGGGGAGCAGGGGGACATGAAGCTTTCTTT. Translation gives CASRGAGGHEAFF.

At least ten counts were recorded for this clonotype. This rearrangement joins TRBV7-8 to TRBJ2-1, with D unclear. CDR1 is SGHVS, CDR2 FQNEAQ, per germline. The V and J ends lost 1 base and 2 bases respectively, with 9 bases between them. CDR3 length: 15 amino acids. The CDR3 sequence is CASSLDGDPYNEQFF. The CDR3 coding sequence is TGTGCCAGCAGCTTAGACGGAGACCCCTACAATGAGCAGTTCTTC.

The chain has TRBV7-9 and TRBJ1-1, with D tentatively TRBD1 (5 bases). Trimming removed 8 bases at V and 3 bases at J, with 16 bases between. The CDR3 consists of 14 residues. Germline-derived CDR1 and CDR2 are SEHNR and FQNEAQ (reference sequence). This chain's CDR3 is CASGRSGRDTEAFF. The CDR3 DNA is TGTGCCAGCGGCCGTTCTGGCAGGGACACTGAAGCTTTCTTT. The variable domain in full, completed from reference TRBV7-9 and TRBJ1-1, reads DTGVSQNPRHKITKRGQNVTFRCDPISEHNRLYWYRQTLGQGPEFLTYFQNEAQLEKSRLLSDRFSAERPKGSFSTLEIQRTEQGDSAMYLCASGRSGRDTEAFFGQGTRLTVV.

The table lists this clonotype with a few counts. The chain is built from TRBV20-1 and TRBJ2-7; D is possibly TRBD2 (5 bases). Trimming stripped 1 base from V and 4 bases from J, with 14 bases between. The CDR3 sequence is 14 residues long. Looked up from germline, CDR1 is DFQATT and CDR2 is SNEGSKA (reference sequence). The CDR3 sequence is CSARGVPPGYEQYF. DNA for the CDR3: TGCAGTGCTAGAGGGGTCCCGCCGGGGTACGAGCAGTACTTC.

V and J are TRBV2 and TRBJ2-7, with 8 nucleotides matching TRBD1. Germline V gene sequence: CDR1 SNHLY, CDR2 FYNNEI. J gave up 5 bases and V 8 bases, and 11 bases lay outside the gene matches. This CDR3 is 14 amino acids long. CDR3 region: CASLGDRNPDEQYF. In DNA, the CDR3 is TGTGCCAGCCTGGGGGACAGGAATCCGGACGAGCAGTACTTC.

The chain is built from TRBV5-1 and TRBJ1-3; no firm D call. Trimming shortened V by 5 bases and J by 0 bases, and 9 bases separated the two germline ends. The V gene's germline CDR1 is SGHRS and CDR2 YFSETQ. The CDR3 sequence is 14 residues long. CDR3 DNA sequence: TGCGCCAGCAGACGCCTGGGCTCTGGAAACACCATATATTTT. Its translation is CASRRLGSGNTIYF.

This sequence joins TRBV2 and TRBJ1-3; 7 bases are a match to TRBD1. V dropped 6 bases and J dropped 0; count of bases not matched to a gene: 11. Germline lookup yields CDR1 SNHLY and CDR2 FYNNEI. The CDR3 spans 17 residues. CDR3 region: CASRSYRDRISGNTIYF. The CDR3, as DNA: TGTGCCAGCAGGAGTTACCGGGACAGAATCTCTGGAAACACCATATATTTT.

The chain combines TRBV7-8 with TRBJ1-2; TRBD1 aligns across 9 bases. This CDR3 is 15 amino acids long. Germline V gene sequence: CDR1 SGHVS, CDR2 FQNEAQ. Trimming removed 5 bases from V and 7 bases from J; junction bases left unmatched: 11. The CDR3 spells CASSHPGQGGRGYTF. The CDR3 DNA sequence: TGTGCCAGCAGCCACCCGGGACAGGGAGGACGTGGCTACACCTTC.

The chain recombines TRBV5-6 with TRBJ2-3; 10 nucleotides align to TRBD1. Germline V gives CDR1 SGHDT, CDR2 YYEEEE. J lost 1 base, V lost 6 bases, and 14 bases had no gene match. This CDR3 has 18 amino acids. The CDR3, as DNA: TGTGCCAGCAAGTCAATCGGGACAGGGGTTTTTGGCACAGATACGCAGTATTTT. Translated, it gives CASKSIGTGVFGTDTQYF.

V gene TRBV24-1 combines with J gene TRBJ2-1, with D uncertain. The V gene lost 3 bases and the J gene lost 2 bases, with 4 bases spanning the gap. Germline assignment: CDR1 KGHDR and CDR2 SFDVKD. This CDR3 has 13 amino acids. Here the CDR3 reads CATSDGPYNEQFF. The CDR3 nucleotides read TGTGCCACCAGTGATGGACCCTACAATGAGCAGTTCTTC.

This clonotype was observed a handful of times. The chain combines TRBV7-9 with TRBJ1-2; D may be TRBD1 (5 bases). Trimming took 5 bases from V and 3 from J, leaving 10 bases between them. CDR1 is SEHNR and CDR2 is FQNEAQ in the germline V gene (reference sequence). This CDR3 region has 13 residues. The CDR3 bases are TGTGCCAGCAGCCCTCAGGGTTACTATGGCTACACCTTC. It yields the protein CASSPQGYYGYTF.